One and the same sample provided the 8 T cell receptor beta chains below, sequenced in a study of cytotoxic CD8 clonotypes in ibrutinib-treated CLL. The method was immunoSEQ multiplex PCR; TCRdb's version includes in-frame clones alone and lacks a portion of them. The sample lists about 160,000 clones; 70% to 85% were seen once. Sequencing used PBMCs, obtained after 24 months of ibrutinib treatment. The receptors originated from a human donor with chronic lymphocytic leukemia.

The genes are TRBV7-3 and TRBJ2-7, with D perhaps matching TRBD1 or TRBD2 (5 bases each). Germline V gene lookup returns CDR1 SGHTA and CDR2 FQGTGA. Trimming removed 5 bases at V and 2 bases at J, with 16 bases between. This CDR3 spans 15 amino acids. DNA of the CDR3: TGTGCCAGCAGCAAGCGAGCAGGGACGACCTACGAGCAGTACTTC. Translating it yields CASSKRAGTTYEQYF. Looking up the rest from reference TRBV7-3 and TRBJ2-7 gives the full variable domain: GAGVSQTPSNKVTEKGKYVELRCDPISGHTALYWYRQSLGQGPEFLIYFQGTGAADDSGLPNDRFFAVRPEGSVSTLKIQRTERGDSAVYLCASSKRAGTTYEQYFGPGTRLTVT.

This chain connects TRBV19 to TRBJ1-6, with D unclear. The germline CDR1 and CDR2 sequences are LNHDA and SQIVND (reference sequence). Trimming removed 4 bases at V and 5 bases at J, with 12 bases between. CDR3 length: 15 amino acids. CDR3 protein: CASSTRYSDNSPLHF. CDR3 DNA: TGTGCCAGTAGTACCCGGTACAGCGATAATTCACCCCTCCACTTT.

The CDR3: CASSKALSRGSQPQHF. In DNA form, the CDR3 reads TGTGCCAGCAGCAAAGCGCTTTCCAGGGGTAGTCAGCCCCAGCATTTT. The chain is built from TRBV21-1 and TRBJ1-5; TRBD1, as called in the table, went unchecked against the DNA. TRBV21-1 counts as a pseudogene. The CDR3 spans 16 residues.

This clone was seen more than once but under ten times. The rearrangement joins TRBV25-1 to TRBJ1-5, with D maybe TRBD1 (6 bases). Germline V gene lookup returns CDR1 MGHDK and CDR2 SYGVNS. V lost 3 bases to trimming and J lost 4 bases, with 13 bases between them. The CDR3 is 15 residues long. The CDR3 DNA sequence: TGTGCCAGCAGTGAGGGGGGCGCAAGGAATCAGCCCCAGCATTTT. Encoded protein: CASSEGGARNQPQHF.

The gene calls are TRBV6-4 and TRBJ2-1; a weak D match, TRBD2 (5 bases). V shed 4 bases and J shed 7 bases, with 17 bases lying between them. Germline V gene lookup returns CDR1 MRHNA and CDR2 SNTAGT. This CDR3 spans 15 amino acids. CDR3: CASSGPGSGRNEQFF. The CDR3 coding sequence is TGTGCCAGCAGTGGGCCGGGGTCCGGGCGAAATGAGCAGTTCTTC.

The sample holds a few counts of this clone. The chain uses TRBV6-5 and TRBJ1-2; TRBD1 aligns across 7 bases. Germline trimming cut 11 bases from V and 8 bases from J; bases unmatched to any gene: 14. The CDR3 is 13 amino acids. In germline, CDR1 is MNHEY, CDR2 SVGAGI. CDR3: CASWGAGGTGYTF. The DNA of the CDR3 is TGTGCCTCCTGGGGGGCAGGGGGAACGGGCTACACCTTC.

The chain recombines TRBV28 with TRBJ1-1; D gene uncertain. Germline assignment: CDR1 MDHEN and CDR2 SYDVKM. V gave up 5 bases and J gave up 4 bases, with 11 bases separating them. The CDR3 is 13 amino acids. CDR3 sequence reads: CASSLWRVTEAFF. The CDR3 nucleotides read TGTGCCAGCAGTCTCTGGAGGGTCACTGAAGCTTTCTTT.

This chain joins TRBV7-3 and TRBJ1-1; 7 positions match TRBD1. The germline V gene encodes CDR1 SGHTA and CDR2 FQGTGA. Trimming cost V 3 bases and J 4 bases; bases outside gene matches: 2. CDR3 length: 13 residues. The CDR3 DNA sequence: TGTGCCAGCAGCTTGGGACAGAGCACTGAAGCTTTCTTT. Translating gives CASSLGQSTEAFF.